The sequence of this T cell receptor (beta chain) was determined in a study of T cell repertoires in cytomegalovirus infection (dated by TCRdb to the late 2010s). Study-wide context: Peptide stimulations targeted recently identified HLA-C-restricted CMV epitopes, whose presentation resists viral immunomodulation, together with well-studied HLA-B-restricted epitopes. The HLA type of each donor mattered for the analysis, because public TCR beta signatures pointed to carriage of CMV infection along with the matching HLA type. Study-level results and caveats: Cumulative frequency of public TCR beta family members discriminated carriers of CMV infection plus the relevant HLA type in this cohort and an independent roughly 350-donor cohort. In the ex vivo response, HLA-C-restricted CMV-specific TCR beta clonotypes were dominant, and in two of eight donors the single most frequent clonotype came from this HLA-C-restricted group.

The label giving this sample's treatment or condition can be read as: in vitro stimulation with specific CMV peptide epitopes to enrich CMV-specific T cells. Germline trimming amounts to 4 bases on V and 3 bases on J, with 9 as the count of junction bases outside the gene matches. Based on the germline V gene, the CDR1 and CDR2 sequences are SGHVS and FQNEAQ. CDR3 length: 16 amino acids, cysteine to phenylalanine. Just the 48-base CDR3 DNA is kept, in frame starting at base 1. Sequencing used an Illumina HiSeq 1500. TCRdb itself trimmed the public reads at Q25 with fastp, ran MiXCR and retained productive beta chains. CDR3 protein duplicates are merged, each entry listing the most common genes and DNA. Counted in this sample were about 280,000 distinct CDR3 sequences; roughly a fifth of them appeared once. The ten largest clones represent about 21% of the sample. In the case of this clonotype: Its antigen remains unidentified. Within one base of it there is no much larger clone, and no base qualities were kept.

The receptor chain draws on TRBV7-8 and TRBJ2-1, with 7 central nucleotides matching TRBD2. This clonotype originated in a human donor in good health (CMV status not recorded). Some clones in this sample may be carry-over from other donors' samples. The sample consisted of cultured PBMCs, taken from culture after CMV antigen stimulation. The nucleotides are TGTGCCAGCAGCTCGGCCCGGGACTACCTCTACAATGAGCAGTTCTTC. It codes for CASSSARDYLYNEQFF.